This entry is about one TCR beta chain. The CDR3 runs 17 residues. Unmatched junction bases numbered 15, after V lost 3 bases and J lost 9 bases. Germline values: CDR1 SGHRS, CDR2 YFSETQ. The data derive from a study of OX40 agonist ivuxolimab in advanced cancers. This table comes from immunoSEQ multiplex PCR, and its TCRdb copy is limited to in-frame clones, with some not included. Among roughly 59,000 clones, 88% were seen once, and the ten largest hold 5%. The rearrangement joins TRBV5-1 to TRBJ2-1; 10 nucleotides align to TRBD1. The sequencing here drew on CD4+ or CD8+ T cells sorted from blood, taken in a trial of the OX40 agonist ivuxolimab. This clonotype was sampled from an adult with an advanced solid tumor such as melanoma, head and neck, liver or kidney cancer. DNA for the CDR3: TGCGCCAGCAGCTCGGGACAGGGGATAGTGGATGATAGTGAGCAGTTCTTC. Residues: CASSSGQGIVDDSEQFF.